This T cell receptor beta chain is drawn from a study of Ad26.COV2.S vaccination and SARS-CoV-2 variants. Whole-study context: The Ad26.COV2.S arm of the COV1001 trial was where the donor was placed. Study findings and constraints: The TCR breadth and depth analyses may have produced an underestimate of total T cell responses.

TCRdb keeps only in-frame clones here, not all; method: immunoSEQ multiplex PCR. The profile shows 300,000 to 500,000 clones, around nine tenths of them singletons. As to treatment: around 19 received Ad26.COV2.S at low or high dose, single or two shots; roughly 5 received placebo; per-sample allocation not given. On day 63 after the first injection, vaccine and placebo recipients gave samples. V was pared by 5 bases and J by 1 base, with 8 bases between. The CDR3 has 13 amino acids. CDR1 SGHNT and CDR2 YENEEA come from the germline V gene. As regards this clone: Its specificity is not known.

The specimen comprised peripheral blood, sampled in a trial of Ad26.COV2.S vaccine versus placebo. This sequence joins TRBV11-3 and TRBJ1-1; D perhaps matches TRBD1 (6 bases). This TCR derives from a person between 18 and 60 years old who received the Ad26.COV2.S COVID-19 vaccine or a placebo. The CDR3 bases are TGTGCCAGCAGCCTGACAGGGAACACTGAAGCTTTCTTT. It translates to CASSLTGNTEAFF.